This T cell receptor beta chain comes out of a study of blood T cells in healthy people across ages. With a J-beta primer mix and a sample-barcoded 5' primer, a second PCR ran about 6 to 11 cycles. TCRdb reprocessed the 5' RACE reads via MiXCR and lists one record per CDR3 protein. The sample consists of about 1.1 million distinct CDR3 sequences, about two fifths of them appearing once. The V gene lost 4 bases and the J gene lost 11 bases, with 29 bases spanning the gap. In germline, CDR1 is SGHVS, CDR2 FQNEAQ. The CDR3 loop spans 17 amino acids. The receptor was derived from a man aged 18-30 years in good health. The rearrangement uses TRBV7-8 and TRBJ1-1; no reliable D call. Sequenced input: blood. CDR3 DNA: TGTGCCAGCAGCTCCATGCTTGGGCCTTTGTACGCGGAAGGGGCTTTCTTT. This sequence encodes CASSSMLGPLYAEGAFF.